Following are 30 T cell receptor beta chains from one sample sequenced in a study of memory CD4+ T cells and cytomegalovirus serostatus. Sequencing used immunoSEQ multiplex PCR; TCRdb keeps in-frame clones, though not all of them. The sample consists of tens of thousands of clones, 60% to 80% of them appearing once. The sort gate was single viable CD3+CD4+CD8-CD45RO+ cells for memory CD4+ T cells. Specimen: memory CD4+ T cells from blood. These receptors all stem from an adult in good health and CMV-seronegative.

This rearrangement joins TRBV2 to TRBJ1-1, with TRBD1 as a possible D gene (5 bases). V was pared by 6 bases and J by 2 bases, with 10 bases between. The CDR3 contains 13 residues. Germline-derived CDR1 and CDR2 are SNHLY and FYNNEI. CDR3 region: CASRGQGNTEAFF. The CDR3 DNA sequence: TGTGCCAGCAGGGGCCAGGGAAACACTGAAGCTTTCTTT.

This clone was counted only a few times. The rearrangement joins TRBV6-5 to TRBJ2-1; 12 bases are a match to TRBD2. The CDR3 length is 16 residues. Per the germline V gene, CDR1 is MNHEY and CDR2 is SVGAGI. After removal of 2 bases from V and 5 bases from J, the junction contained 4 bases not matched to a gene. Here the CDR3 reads CASSYRGLAGDNEQFF. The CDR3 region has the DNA TGTGCCAGCAGTTACCGGGGACTAGCGGGTGACAATGAGCAGTTCTTC.

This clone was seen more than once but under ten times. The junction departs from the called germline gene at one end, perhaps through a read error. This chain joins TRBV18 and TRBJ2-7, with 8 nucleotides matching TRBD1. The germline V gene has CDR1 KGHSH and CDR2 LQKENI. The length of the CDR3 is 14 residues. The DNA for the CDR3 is TGTGCCAGCTCAATGGGACAGGCTTCCTCCGAGCAGTACTTC. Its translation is CASSMGQASSEQYF.

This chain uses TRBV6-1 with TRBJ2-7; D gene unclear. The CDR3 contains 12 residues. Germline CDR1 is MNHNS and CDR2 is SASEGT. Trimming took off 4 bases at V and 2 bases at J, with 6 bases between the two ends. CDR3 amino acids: CASSGRAYEQYF. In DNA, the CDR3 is TGTGCCAGCAGTGGTAGAGCCTACGAGCAGTACTTC.

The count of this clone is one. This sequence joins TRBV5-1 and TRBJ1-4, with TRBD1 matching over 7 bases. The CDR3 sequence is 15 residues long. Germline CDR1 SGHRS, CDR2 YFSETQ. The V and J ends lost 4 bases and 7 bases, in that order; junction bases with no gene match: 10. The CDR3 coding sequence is TGCGCCAGCAGCCGCACAGGGGCCGAGGGTGAAAAACTGTTTTTT. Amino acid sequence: CASSRTGAEGEKLFF.

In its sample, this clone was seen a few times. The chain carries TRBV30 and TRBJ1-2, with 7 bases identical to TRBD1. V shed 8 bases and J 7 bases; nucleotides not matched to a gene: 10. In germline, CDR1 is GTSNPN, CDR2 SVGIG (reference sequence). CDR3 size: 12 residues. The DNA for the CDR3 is TGTGCCCGGCAGGGGGATTGGGGTGGCTACACCTTC. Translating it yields CARQGDWGGYTF.

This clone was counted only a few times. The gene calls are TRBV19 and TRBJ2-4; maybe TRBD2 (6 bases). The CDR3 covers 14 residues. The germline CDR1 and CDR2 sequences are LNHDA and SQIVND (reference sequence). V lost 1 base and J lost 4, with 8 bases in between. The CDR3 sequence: CASSIAGGKNIQYF. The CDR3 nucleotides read TGTGCCAGTAGTATAGCTGGAGGGAAAAACATTCAGTACTTC.

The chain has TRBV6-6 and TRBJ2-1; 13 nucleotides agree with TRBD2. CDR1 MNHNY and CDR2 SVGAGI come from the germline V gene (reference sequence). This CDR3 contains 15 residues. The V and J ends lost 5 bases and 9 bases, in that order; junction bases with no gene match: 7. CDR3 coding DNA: TGTGCCAGCAGTACCACTAGCGGGAGGGCCGGTGAGCAGTTCTTC. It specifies CASSTTSGRAGEQFF.

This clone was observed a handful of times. The CDR3 is CASRLNLAGSTEAFF. CDR3 nucleotides: TGTGCCAGCAGGTTGAACTTAGCTGGGAGCACTGAAGCTTTCTTT. The rearrangement joins TRBV14 to TRBJ1-1; D is unresolved. The V gene's germline CDR1 is SGHDN and CDR2 FVKESK. The CDR3 runs 15 residues. Trimming shortened V by 6 bases and J by 4 bases, and 18 bases separated the two germline ends.

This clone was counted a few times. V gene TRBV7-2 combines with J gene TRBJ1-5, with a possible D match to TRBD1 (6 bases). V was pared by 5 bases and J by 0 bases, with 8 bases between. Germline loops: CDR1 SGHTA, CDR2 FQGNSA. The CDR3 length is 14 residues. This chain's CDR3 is CASSRTDSNQPQHF. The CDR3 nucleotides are TGTGCCAGCAGCCGGACAGATAGCAATCAGCCCCAGCATTTT.

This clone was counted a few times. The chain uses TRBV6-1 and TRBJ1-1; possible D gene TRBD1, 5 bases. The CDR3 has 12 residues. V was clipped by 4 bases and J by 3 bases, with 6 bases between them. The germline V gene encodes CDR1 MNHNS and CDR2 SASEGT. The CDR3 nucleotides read TGTGCCAGCAGTGGACAGCACACTGAAGCTTTCTTT. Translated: CASSGQHTEAFF.

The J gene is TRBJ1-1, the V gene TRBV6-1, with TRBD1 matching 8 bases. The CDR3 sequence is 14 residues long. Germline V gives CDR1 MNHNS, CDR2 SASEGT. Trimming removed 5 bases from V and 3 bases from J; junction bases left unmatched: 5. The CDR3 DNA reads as TGTGCCAGCAGTCCCGGACAGGGTCACACTGAAGCTTTCTTT. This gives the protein CASSPGQGHTEAFF.

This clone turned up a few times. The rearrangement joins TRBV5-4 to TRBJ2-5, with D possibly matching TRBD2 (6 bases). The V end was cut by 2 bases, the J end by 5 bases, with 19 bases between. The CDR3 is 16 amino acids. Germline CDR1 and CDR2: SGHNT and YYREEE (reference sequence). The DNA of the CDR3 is TGTGCCAGCAGCTTTCGGACGGGAGCGTTCGGGGAGACCCAGTACTTC. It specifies CASSFRTGAFGETQYF. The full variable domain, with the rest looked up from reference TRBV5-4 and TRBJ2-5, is ETGVTQSPTHLIKTRGQQVTLRCSSQSGHNTVSWYQQALGQGPQFIFQYYREEENGRGNFPPRFSGLQFPNYSSELNVNALELDDSALYLCASSFRTGAFGETQYFGPGTRLLVL.

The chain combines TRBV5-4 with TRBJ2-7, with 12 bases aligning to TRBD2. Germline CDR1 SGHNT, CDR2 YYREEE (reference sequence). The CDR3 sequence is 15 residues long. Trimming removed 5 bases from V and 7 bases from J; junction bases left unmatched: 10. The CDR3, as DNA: TGTGCCAGCAGTTACCCGGGACTAGCGGGTCGGGAGCAGTACTTC. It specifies CASSYPGLAGREQYF.

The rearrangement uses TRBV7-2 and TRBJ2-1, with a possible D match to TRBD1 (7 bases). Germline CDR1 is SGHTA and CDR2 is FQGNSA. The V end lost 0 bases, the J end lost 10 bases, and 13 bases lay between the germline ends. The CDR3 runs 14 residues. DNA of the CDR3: TGTGCCAGCAGCTTAGCGGAGGGGGCTTGGGAGCAGTTCTTC. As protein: CASSLAEGAWEQFF.

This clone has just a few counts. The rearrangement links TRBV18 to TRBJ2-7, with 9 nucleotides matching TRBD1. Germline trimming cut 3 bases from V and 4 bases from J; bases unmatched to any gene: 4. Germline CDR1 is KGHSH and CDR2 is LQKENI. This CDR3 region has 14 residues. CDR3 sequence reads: CASSPLGQGYEQYF. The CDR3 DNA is TGTGCCAGCTCACCGTTAGGACAGGGGTACGAGCAGTACTTC.

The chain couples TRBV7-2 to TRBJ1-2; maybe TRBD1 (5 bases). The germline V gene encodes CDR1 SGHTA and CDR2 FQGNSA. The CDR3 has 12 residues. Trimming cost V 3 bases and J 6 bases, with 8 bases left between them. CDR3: CASSFDRNGYTF. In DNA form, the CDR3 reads TGTGCCAGCAGCTTCGACAGAAATGGCTACACCTTC.

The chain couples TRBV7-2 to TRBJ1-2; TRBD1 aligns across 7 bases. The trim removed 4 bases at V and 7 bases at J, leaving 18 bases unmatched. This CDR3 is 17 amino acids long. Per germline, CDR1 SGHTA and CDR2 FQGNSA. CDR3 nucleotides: TGTGCCAGCAGCTCTCGACAGGGAGGGGGGGGATATGGTGGCTACACCTTC. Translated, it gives CASSSRQGGGGYGGYTF. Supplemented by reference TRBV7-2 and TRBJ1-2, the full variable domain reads GAGVSQSPSNKVTEKGKDVELRCDPISGHTALYWYRQSLGQGLEFLIYFQGNSAPDKSGLPSDRFSAERTGGSVSTLTIQRTQQEDSAVYLCASSSRQGGGGYGGYTFGSGTRLTVV.

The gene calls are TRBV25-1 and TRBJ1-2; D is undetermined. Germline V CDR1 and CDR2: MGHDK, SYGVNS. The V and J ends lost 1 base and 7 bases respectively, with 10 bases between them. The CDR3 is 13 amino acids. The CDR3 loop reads CASSEWSRGGYTF. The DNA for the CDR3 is TGTGCCAGCAGTGAATGGTCCCGGGGTGGCTACACCTTC.

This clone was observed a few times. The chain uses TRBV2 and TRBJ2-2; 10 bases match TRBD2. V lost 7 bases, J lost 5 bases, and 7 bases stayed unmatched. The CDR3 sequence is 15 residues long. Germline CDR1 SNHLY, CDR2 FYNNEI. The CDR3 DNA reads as TGTGCCAGCACCTTAGCGGGAGGTCGGACCGGGGAGCTGTTTTTT. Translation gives CASTLAGGRTGELFF.

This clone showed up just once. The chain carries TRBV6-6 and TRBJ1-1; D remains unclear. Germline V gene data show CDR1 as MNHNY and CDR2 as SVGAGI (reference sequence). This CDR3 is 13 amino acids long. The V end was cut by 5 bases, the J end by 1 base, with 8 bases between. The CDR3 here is CASSPTQNTEAFF. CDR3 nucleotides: TGTGCCAGCAGTCCCACACAGAACACTGAAGCTTTCTTT.

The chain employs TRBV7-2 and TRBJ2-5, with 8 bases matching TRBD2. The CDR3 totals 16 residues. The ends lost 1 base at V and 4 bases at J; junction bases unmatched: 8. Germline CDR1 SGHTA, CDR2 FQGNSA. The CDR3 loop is CASSLGLAGTGETQYF. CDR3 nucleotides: TGTGCCAGCAGCTTAGGCCTAGCGGGCACTGGAGAGACCCAGTACTTC.

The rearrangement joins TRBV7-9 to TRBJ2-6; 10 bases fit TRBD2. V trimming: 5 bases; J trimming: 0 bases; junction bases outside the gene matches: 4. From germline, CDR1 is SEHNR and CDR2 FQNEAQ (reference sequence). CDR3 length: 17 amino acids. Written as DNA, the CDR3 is TGTGCCAGCAGCATAGGACTAGCGGACTCTGGGGCCAACGTCCTGACTTTC. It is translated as CASSIGLADSGANVLTF.

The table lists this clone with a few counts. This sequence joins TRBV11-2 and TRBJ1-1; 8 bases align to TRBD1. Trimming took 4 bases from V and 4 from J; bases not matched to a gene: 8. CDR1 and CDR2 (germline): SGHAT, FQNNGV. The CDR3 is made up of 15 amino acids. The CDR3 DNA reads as TGTGCCAGCAGCTCTTACCAGGGGGCTGGCACTGAAGCTTTCTTT. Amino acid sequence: CASSSYQGAGTEAFF. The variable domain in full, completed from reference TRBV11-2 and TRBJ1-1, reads EAGVAQSPRYKIIEKRQSVAFWCNPISGHATLYWYQQILGQGPKLLIQFQNNGVVDDSQLPKDRFSAERLKGVDSTLKIQPAKLEDSAVYLCASSSYQGAGTEAFFGQGTRLTVV.

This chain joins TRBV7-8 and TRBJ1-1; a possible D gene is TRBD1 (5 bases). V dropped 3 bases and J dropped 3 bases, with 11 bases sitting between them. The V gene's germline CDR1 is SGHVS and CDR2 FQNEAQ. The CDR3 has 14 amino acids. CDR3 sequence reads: CASSFVGDHTEAFF. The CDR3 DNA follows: TGTGCCAGCAGCTTCGTCGGGGACCACACTGAAGCTTTCTTT.

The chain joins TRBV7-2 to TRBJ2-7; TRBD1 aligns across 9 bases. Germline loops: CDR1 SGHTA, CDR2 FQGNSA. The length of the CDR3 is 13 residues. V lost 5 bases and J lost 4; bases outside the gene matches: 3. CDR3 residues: CASSTGQGYEQYF. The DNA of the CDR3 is TGTGCCAGCAGCACCGGACAGGGGTACGAGCAGTACTTC.

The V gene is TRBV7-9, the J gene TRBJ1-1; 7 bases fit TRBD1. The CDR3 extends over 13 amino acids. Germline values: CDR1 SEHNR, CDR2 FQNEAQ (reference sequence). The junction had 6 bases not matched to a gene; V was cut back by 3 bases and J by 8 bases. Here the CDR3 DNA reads TGTGCCAGCAGCTTGAGGGGGCCTACCGAAGCTTTCTTT. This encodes CASSLRGPTEAFF.

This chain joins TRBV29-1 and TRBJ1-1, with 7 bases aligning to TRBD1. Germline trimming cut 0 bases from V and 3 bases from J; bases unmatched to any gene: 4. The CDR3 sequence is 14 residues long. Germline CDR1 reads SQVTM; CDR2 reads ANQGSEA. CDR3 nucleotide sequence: TGCAGCGTTGAAGATTTGGGACAGCACACTGAAGCTTTCTTT. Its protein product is CSVEDLGQHTEAFF.

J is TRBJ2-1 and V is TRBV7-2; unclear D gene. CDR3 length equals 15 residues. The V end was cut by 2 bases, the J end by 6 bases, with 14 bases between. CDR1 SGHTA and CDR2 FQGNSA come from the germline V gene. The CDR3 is CASSLLSGSFNEQFF. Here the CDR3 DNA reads TGTGCCAGCAGCTTATTGTCGGGCTCATTCAATGAGCAGTTCTTC.

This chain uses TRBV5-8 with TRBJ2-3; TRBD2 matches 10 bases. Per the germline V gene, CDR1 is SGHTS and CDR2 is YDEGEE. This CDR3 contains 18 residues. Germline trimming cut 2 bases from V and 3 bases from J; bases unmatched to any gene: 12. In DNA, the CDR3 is TGTGCCAGCAGCTTTGCGAGCGGGAGGGCCAGAAGTACAGATACGCAGTATTTT. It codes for CASSFASGRARSTDTQYF.